This section outlines one T cell receptor (beta chain) sequence together with its context. The antigen it recognizes is unknown. No much larger clone exists at a distance of one base, and base qualities are not known. Participants in the prospective study were aged about 18 to 89 years, lived in some 24 United States geographic areas, and enrolled through a virtual design. Cohort assignment in the prospective study relied on participant-reported clinical history from a screening survey and a study questionnaire. ImmuneRACE Cohort 3 recovered participants were defined by two consecutive negative NP/OP PCR tests, healthcare professional clearance, or symptom resolution. In the prospective study, whole blood, serum and a nasopharyngeal or oropharyngeal swab were collected from each participant by mobile phlebotomists. Additional blood draws and questionnaires over an approximately two-month period could optionally be provided by prospective study participants. Prospective study blood samples were shipped either frozen or at room temperature before DNA extraction.

Measured from the cysteine to the phenylalanine, the CDR3 is 14 residues long. Kept here is only the CDR3 DNA, which spans 42 bases and is read in frame from base 1. V is pared back by 2 bases and J by 2 bases, with 8 bases lying between the germline termini. CDR1 ENHRY and CDR2 SYGVKD are derived from the germline V gene. The immunoSEQ Assay, a bias-controlled multiplex PCR, was used to amplify TCRbeta CDR3 regions from genomic DNA. As for the original processing: The number of nucleated cells in each sample was estimated from the amplification of reference gene primers within the assay. Sequence reads were collapsed and filtered to measure the absolute abundance of every unique TCRbeta CDR3 rearrangement. For each sample, productive Simpson clonality was calculated as the square root of Simpson's diversity index across productive rearrangements. TCRdb holds this immuneACCESS table with in-frame rearrangements only. Some clones are missing; in checked studies, unresolved V genes explain under half, and the rest has no known cause. V and J calls and clone size are as listed in that table; D and trimming were resolved from the DNA. In this sample the table shows more than 300,000 clones, around 86% of which occur a single time. Clones ranked in the top ten supply around 5% of the sample.

The entry originates in a study of blood T cell repertoires in COVID-19 (dated by TCRdb to 2018 to 2020). Regarding the complete study: Samples from collaborators originated in the United States, Italy and Spain and spanned both the acute and convalescent phases of COVID-19. The material from the prospective study consisted of cDNA or gDNA derived from T cells, B-cell-depleted T cells, or PBMCs. The dataset comprised deeply sampled blood TCRbeta repertoires from subjects exposed to, actively infected with, or recovered from COVID-19. The repertoires were released in a freely available public database meant as a resource for research on the immune response to SARS-CoV-2. Samples came from the ongoing ImmuneRACE study (first 160 participants) plus 1,254 subjects from 6 global collaborators. A de-identified subject ID, COVID-19 status, age in years and sex were almost always included in the sample metadata. Where HLA class I and class II types were available, the types were taken from metadata supplied by the sample provider, not from assay-based typing.

Overall study outcomes, separate from this receptor: The amount of clinical and demographic metadata varied by source and participant and was provided uncurated.

Input material: PBMCs or T cells enriched from blood (not recorded which). The receptor comes from a woman in her forties or fifties who had recovered from COVID-19. The chain is encoded by TRBV10-3 joined to TRBJ2-3; the D segment cannot be called with confidence. The nucleotide sequence reads as follows: TGTGCCATCAGTGAGACAACAGTCACAGATACGCAGTATTTT. Translated, it reads CAISETTVTDTQYF.